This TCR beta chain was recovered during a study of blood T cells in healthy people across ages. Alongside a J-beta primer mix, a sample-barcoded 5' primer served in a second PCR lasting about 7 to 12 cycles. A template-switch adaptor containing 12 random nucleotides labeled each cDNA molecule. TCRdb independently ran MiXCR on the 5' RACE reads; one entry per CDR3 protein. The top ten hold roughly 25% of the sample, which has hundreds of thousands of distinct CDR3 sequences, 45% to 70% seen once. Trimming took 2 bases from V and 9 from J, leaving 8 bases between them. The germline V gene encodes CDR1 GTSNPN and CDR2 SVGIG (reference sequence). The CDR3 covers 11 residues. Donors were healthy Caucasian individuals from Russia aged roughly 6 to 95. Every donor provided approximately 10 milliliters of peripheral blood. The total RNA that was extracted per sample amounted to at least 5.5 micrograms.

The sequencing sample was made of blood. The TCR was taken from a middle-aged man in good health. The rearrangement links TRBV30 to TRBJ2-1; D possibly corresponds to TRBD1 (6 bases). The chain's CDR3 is CAWSPGVEQFF. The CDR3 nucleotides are TGTGCCTGGAGTCCAGGGGTTGAGCAGTTCTTC.